The rows below give T cell receptor beta chains drawn from one sample of a study of shared clonotypes between healthy human individuals. Measured with immunoSEQ multiplex PCR; TCRdb has only the in-frame clones, and not every one. This table holds roughly 2.1 million clones, about 92% found once. The sequencing sample was made of naive CD8+ T cells from PBMCs. These TCRs come from a man between 18 and 29 years old in good health. Some clones in this sample may be carry-over from other donors' samples. The CDR3 runs from the conserved cysteine through the conserved F or W. D genes are given only for firm matches. Expanded clones get a size class; other rows say once, few or many, or leave the size out.

J: TRBJ2-1; size: once; V: TRBV5-4; D: .; DNA: TGTGCCAGCAGCCCCCAACTAGGGGATGAGCAGTTCTTC; CDR3: CASSPQLGDEQFF
J: TRBJ2-1; size: .; V: TRBV5-1; D: .; DNA: TGCGCCAGCAGCTTTCGGGTATATGAGCAGTTCTTC; CDR3: CASSFRVYEQFF
J: TRBJ2-7; size: .; V: TRBV5-4; D: .; DNA: TGTGCCAGCAGCTTCGGGACAAACTCCTACGAGCAGTACTTC; CDR3: CASSFGTNSYEQYF
J: TRBJ2-5; size: .; V: TRBV9; D: .; DNA: TGTGCCAGCAGCCCGGCCCACGTGGGAGAGACCCAGTACTTC; CDR3: CASSPAHVGETQYF
J: TRBJ2-7; size: .; V: TRBV7-9; D: .; DNA: TGTGCCAGCAGTGTGGTAGCCTACGAGCAGTACTTC; CDR3: CASSVVAYEQYF
J: TRBJ2-3; size: .; V: TRBV11-2; D: .; DNA: TGTGCCAGCAGCTTAGAGGCGAGGGCAGGGGGAGGGCATGCAGATACGCAGTATTTT; CDR3: CASSLEARAGGGHADTQYF
J: TRBJ2-7; size: .; V: TRBV9; D: .; DNA: TGTGCCAGCAGCGTGGGCTGGTCCTACGAGCAGTACTTC; CDR3: CASSVGWSYEQYF
J: TRBJ2-3; size: .; V: TRBV7-8; D: TRBD2; DNA: TGTGCCAGCAGCTCGGGACTAGCGGGAGCGTTCACAGATACGCAGTATTTT; CDR3: CASSSGLAGAFTDTQYF
J: TRBJ1-1; size: .; V: TRBV7-9; D: .; DNA: TGTGCCAGCAGCTTAGGGGGCGGACTGAAGAACACTGAAGCTTTCTTT; CDR3: CASSLGGGLKNTEAFF
J: TRBJ2-2; size: .; V: TRBV9; D: .; DNA: TGTGCCAGCAGCGTAGTAGGCTATGACACCGGGGAGCTGTTTTTT; CDR3: CASSVVGYDTGELFF
J: TRBJ1-1; size: .; V: TRBV28; D: .; DNA: TGTGCCAGCAGAAGGATCAGGAACACTGAAGCTTTCTTT; CDR3: CASRRIRNTEAFF
J: TRBJ1-5; size: .; V: TRBV15; D: TRBD1; DNA: TGTGCCACCAGCAGGGACGGACAGGGTGGTCAGCCCCAGCATTTT; CDR3: CATSRDGQGGQPQHF
J: TRBJ2-7; size: .; V: TRBV19; D: .; DNA: TGTGCCAGTAGTAGATCAGGGCCCCGCCAGGTGTGGGAGCAGTACTTC; CDR3: CASSRSGPRQVWEQYF
J: TRBJ2-5; size: .; V: TRBV7-9; D: TRBD2; DNA: TGTGCCAGCAGCTTAGGGCTAGCGGGAGATGAGACCCAGTACTTC; CDR3: CASSLGLAGDETQYF
J: TRBJ2-1; size: .; V: TRBV19; D: .; DNA: TGTGCCAGTAGTATAGGTATGGCTCCGTTAGGCAATGAGCAGTTCTTC; CDR3: CASSIGMAPLGNEQFF
J: TRBJ2-5; size: .; V: TRBV28; D: TRBD1; DNA: TGTGCCAGCAGTTTAGGGGACAGGGATTTCCAAGAGACCCAGTACTTC; CDR3: CASSLGDRDFQETQYF
J: TRBJ2-1; size: .; V: TRBV7-3; D: .; DNA: TGTGCCAGCAGCTCCCGGGATAGCGGCTACAATGAGCAGTTCTTC; CDR3: CASSSRDSGYNEQFF
J: TRBJ2-1; size: .; V: TRBV4-2; D: TRBD1; DNA: TGTGCCAGCAGCCAAGGAACAGGGGACAATGAGCAGTTCTTC; CDR3: CASSQGTGDNEQFF
J: TRBJ1-4; size: .; V: TRBV27; D: .; DNA: TGTGCCAGCAGTATGGATTTCCGTTATGCAACTAATGAAAAACTGTTTTTT; CDR3: CASSMDFRYATNEKLFF
J: TRBJ2-5; size: .; V: TRBV6-5; D: TRBD2; DNA: TGTGCCAGCAGTTACTCGACTAGCGCAATGGGGACCCAGTACTTC; CDR3: CASSYSTSAMGTQYF
J: TRBJ1-5; size: .; V: TRBV2; D: .; DNA: TGTGCCAGCAGTGGTCGTGAGGGGCGAAGCAATCAGCCCCAGCATTTT; CDR3: CASSGREGRSNQPQHF
J: TRBJ2-5; size: .; V: TRBV27; D: TRBD2; DNA: TGTGCCAGCCCGAGCGGGAGAGAAGAGACCCAGTACTTC; CDR3: CASPSGREETQYF
J: TRBJ2-7; size: .; V: TRBV7-9; D: .; DNA: TGTGCCAGCAGCTTAGGAAGTTCGAGCTCCTACGAGCAGTACTTC; CDR3: CASSLGSSSSYEQYF
J: TRBJ2-1; size: .; V: TRBV19; D: .; DNA: TGTGCCAGTAGTACACAGGGTAATGAGCAGTTCTTC; CDR3: CASSTQGNEQFF
J: TRBJ1-1; size: .; V: TRBV7-2; D: .; DNA: TGTGCCAGCAGCCCCTCAAGATACACTGAAGCTTTCTTT; CDR3: CASSPSRYTEAFF
J: TRBJ2-7; size: .; V: TRBV4-2; D: .; DNA: TGTGCCAGCAGCCAAGGACTACCAGACGTCTACGAGCAGTACTTC; CDR3: CASSQGLPDVYEQYF
J: TRBJ1-5; size: .; V: TRBV28; D: TRBD1; DNA: TGTGCCAGCAGCTCTACGACAGGGGGCTCTCAGCCCCAGCATTTT; CDR3: CASSSTTGGSQPQHF
J: TRBJ2-1; size: .; V: TRBV4-3; D: TRBD1; DNA: TGCGCCAGCAGCCAAAACACAGGGGCAAATGAGCAGTTCTTC; CDR3: CASSQNTGANEQFF
J: TRBJ2-1; size: .; V: TRBV11-2; D: .; DNA: TGTGCCAGCAGCTTAGGGCGCTACAATGAGCAGTTCTTC; CDR3: CASSLGRYNEQFF
J: TRBJ2-7; size: .; V: TRBV19; D: TRBD1; DNA: TGTGCCAGTAGTATAGAGGCAGGGGGAATCTACGAGCAGTACTTC; CDR3: CASSIEAGGIYEQYF
J: TRBJ2-7; size: .; V: TRBV29-1; D: TRBD2; DNA: TGCAGCGTTGAATCCGTTAGCGGGAGCTACGAGCAGTACTTC; CDR3: CSVESVSGSYEQYF
J: TRBJ1-1; size: .; V: TRBV18; D: .; DNA: TGTGCCAGCTCACCAGCGGTGAACACTGAAGCTTTCTTT; CDR3: CASSPAVNTEAFF
J: TRBJ2-7; size: once; V: TRBV5-1; D: TRBD1; DNA: TGCGCCAGCAGTAGACAGGGTTCCTACGAGCAGTACTTC; CDR3: CASSRQGSYEQYF
J: TRBJ2-5; size: .; V: TRBV7-6; D: TRBD2; DNA: TGTGCCAGCAGCCCTAGCGGGAGGGGGGTGGAGACCCAGTACTTC; CDR3: CASSPSGRGVETQYF
J: TRBJ1-2; size: .; V: TRBV29-1; D: .; DNA: TGCAGCGTTGAGCTACAGGGATCGGGTGGCTACACCTTC; CDR3: CSVELQGSGGYTF
J: TRBJ2-7; size: .; V: TRBV9; D: TRBD2; DNA: TGTGCCAGCAGCGTCGGTAGCGGGAGGAAGGTCGAGCAGTACTTC; CDR3: CASSVGSGRKVEQYF
J: TRBJ2-3; size: .; V: TRBV6-6; D: .; DNA: TGTGCCAGCAGTTGGCTCGCGACCTCCAGGACAGATACGCAGTATTTT; CDR3: CASSWLATSRTDTQYF
J: TRBJ2-3; size: .; V: TRBV7-3; D: TRBD2; DNA: TGTGCCAGCAGCTCCCTAGCGGGGCCCAGGGATACGCAGTATTTT; CDR3: CASSSLAGPRDTQYF
J: TRBJ2-5; size: .; V: TRBV5-5; D: .; DNA: TGTGCCAGCAGCTTTCTGGAGGGCCAACAAGAGACCCAGTACTTC; CDR3: CASSFLEGQQETQYF
J: TRBJ1-1; size: .; V: TRBV28; D: .; DNA: TGTGCCAGCAGTCCCCGGGACGGACTATTTATGAACACTGAAGCTTTCTTT; CDR3: CASSPRDGLFMNTEAFF
J: TRBJ1-5; size: .; V: TRBV6-1; D: .; DNA: TGTGCCAGCCGAAGTAGCAATCAGCCCCAGCATTTT; CDR3: CASRSSNQPQHF
J: TRBJ2-7; size: .; V: TRBV2; D: .; DNA: TGTGCCAGCAGTCCCTTAGCCCTTGAGCAGTACTTC; CDR3: CASSPLALEQYF
J: TRBJ1-1; size: .; V: TRBV29-1; D: .; DNA: TGCAGCGTTAGGTTGAACACTGAAGCTTTCTTT; CDR3: CSVRLNTEAFF